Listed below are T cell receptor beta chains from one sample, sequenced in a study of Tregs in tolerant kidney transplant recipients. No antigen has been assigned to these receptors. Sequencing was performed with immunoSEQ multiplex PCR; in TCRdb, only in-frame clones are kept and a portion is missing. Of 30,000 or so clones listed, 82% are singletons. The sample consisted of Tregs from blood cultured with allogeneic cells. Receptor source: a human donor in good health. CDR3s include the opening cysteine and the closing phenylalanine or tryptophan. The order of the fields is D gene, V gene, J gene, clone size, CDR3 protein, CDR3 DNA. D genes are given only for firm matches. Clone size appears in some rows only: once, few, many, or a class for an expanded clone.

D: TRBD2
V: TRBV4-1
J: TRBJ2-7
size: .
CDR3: CASSPRGVTSGLYSYEQYF
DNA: TGCGCCAGCAGCCCTAGAGGAGTGACTAGCGGGTTATACTCCTACGAGCAGTACTTC

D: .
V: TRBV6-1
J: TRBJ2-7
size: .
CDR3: CASTSTLIAYEQYF
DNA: TGTGCCAGCACCTCGACATTGATCGCTTACGAGCAGTACTTC

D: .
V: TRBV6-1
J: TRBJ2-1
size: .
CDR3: CASRSLLPNREFF
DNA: TGTGCCAGCAGATCACTCCTTCCGAATCGGGAGTTCTTC

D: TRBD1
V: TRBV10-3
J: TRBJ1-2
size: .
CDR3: CATSTGNYGYTF
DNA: TGTGCCACATCGACAGGGAACTATGGCTACACCTTC

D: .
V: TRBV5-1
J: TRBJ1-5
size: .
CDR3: CASSLGEQGSAQHF
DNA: TGCGCCAGCAGCTTGGGGGAACAGGGATCAGCCCAGCATTTT

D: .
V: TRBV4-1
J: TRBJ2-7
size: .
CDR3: CASSQEVRGGEQYF
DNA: TGCGCCAGCAGCCAAGAGGTCAGGGGTGGCGAGCAGTACTTC

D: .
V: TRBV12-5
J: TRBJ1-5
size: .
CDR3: CASGEAGLRGNQPQHF
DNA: TGTGCTAGTGGTGAGGCAGGCCTACGAGGCAATCAGCCCCAGCATTTT

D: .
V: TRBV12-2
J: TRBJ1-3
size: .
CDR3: CASRSLTGLDGNTIYF
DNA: TGTGCAAGTCGCTCCCTGACAGGTTTAGATGGAAACACCATATATTTT

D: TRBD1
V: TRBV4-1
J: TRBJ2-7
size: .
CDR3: CASSQDSAGGALEYF
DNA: TGCGCCAGCAGCCAAGATTCGGCAGGGGGCGCCCTGGAGTACTTC

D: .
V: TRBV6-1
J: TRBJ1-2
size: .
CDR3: CASSRTDGYTF
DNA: TGTGCCAGCAGTCGCACCGATGGCTACACCTTC

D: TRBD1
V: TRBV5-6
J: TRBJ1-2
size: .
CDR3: CASSRTQGAVSYGYTF
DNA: TGTGCCAGCAGCCGGACTCAGGGGGCGGTATCTTATGGCTACACCTTC

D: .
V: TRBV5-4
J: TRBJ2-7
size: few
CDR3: CASSLGQVNGEQYF
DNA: TGTGCCAGCAGCTTGGGACAGGTAAATGGAGAGCAGTACTTC

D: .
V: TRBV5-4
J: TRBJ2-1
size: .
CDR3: CASSLGGYNEQFF
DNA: TGTGCCAGCAGCTTAGGGGGCTACAATGAGCAGTTCTTC

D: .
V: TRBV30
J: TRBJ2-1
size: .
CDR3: CAWSEVGVTNEQFF
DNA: TGTGCCTGGAGTGAAGTAGGAGTCACCAATGAGCAGTTCTTC

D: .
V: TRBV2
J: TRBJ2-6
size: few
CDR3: CASSVWGLSMGANVLTF
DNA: TGTGCCAGCAGTGTATGGGGCCTTTCTATGGGGGCCAACGTCCTGACTTTC

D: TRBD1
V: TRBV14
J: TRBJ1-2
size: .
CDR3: CASSRLGQAYGYTF
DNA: TGTGCCAGCAGCCGTTTAGGACAGGCGTATGGCTACACCTTC

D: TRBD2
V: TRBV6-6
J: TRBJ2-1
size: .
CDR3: CASSGLAGFGEQFF
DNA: TGTGCCAGTTCGGGACTAGCGGGATTTGGTGAGCAGTTCTTC

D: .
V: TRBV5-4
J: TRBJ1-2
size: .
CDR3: CASSWWPGPPAGGYTF
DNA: TGTGCCAGCAGCTGGTGGCCGGGACCCCCGGCAGGTGGCTACACCTTC

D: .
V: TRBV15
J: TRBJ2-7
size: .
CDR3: CATSRDTAPRSYEQYF
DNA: TGTGCCACCAGCAGAGATACGGCCCCTCGGAGTTACGAGCAGTACTTC

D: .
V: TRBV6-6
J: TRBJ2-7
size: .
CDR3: CASSPAGNEQYF
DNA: TGTGCCAGCAGTCCGGCTGGGAACGAGCAGTACTTC

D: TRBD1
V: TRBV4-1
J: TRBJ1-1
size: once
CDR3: CASSQDRGTAMNTEAFF
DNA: TGCGCCAGCAGCCAAGATCGGGGGACAGCGATGAACACTGAAGCTTTCTTT

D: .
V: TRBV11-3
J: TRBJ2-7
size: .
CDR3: CASTQRGRDYEQYF
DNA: TGTGCCAGCACCCAGAGGGGCCGGGACTACGAGCAGTACTTC

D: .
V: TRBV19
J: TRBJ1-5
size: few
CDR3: CASSSWGTDRSNQPQHF
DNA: TGTGCCAGTAGTTCCTGGGGGACGGATAGGAGCAATCAGCCCCAGCATTTT

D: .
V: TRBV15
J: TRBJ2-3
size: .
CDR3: CATSRGLGGIGQYF
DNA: TGTGCCACCAGCAGGGGACTCGGCGGGATCGGGCAGTATTTT

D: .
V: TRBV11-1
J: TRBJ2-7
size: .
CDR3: CASSSTGFSIEQYF
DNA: TGTGCCAGCAGCTCTACAGGGTTTTCAATCGAGCAGTACTTC

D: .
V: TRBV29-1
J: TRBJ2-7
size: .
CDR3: CSVHRAENEQYF
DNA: TGCAGCGTTCACAGGGCCGAGAACGAGCAGTACTTC

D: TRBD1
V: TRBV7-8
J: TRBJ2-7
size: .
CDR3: CASSLVDRVGEQYF
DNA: TGTGCCAGCAGCTTAGTGGACAGGGTAGGGGAGCAGTACTTC

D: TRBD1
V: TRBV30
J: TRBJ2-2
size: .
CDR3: CAWKTQGSGELFF
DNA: TGTGCCTGGAAAACACAGGGGTCCGGGGAGCTGTTTTTT

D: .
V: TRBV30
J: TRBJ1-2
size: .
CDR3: CAWTKVEDSAHGYTF
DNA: TGTGCCTGGACCAAAGTCGAGGACAGCGCCCATGGCTACACCTTC

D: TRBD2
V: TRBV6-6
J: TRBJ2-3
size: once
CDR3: CASRGLAGVTDTQYF
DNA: TGTGCCAGCAGGGGACTAGCGGGTGTTACAGATACGCAGTATTTT

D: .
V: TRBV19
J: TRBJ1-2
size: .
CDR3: CASSILDSLNYGYTF
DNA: TGTGCCAGTAGTATTTTGGACAGCCTCAACTATGGCTACACCTTC

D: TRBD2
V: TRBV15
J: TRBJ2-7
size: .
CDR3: CATSPPIRGRLYEQYF
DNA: TGTGCCACCAGCCCTCCCATCCGCGGGAGATTGTACGAGCAGTACTTC

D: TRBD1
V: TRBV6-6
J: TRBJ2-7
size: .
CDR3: CASSYARDRGYEQYF
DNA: TGTGCCAGCAGTTACGCCCGGGACAGGGGCTACGAGCAGTACTTC

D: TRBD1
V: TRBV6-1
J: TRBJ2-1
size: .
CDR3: CASKRGQGVNNEQFF
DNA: TGTGCCAGCAAACGGGGACAGGGGGTCAACAATGAGCAGTTCTTC

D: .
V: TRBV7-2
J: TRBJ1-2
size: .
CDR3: CASSADSRNYGYTF
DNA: TGTGCCAGCAGCGCCGACTCCAGGAACTATGGCTACACCTTC

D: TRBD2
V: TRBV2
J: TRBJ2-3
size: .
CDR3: CASSGRLAGAPSTDTQYF
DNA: TGTGCCAGCAGTGGCCGGCTAGCGGGGGCCCCTAGCACAGATACGCAGTATTTT

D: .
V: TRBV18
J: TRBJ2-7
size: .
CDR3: CASSPQGHEQYF
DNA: TGTGCCAGCTCACCACAGGGCCACGAGCAGTACTTC

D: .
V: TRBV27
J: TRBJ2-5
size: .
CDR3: CASSPGWGLAQETQYF
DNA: TGTGCCAGCAGCCCTGGGTGGGGCCTAGCCCAAGAGACCCAGTACTTC

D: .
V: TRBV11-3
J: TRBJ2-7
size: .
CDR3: CASSFFTGIGYEQYF
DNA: TGTGCCAGCAGCTTTTTTACAGGGATTGGGTACGAGCAGTACTTC

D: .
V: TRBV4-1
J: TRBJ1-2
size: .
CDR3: CASSQGPGANYGYTF
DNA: TGCGCCAGCAGCCAAGGCCCCGGGGCTAACTATGGCTACACCTTC

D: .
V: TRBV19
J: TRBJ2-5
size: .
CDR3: CASSSGGPRETQYF
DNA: TGTGCCAGTAGTAGTGGGGGGCCCCGGGAGACCCAGTACTTC

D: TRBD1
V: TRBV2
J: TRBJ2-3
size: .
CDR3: CASEGATGGTDTQYF
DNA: TGTGCCAGTGAGGGGGCGACAGGGGGCACAGATACGCAGTATTTT

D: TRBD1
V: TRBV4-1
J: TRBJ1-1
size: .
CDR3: CASSHQGGLLNTEAFF
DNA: TGCGCCAGCAGCCATCAGGGGGGGTTGTTGAACACTGAAGCTTTCTTT

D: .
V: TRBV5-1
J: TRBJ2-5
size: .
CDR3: CASSQRFRAPRETQYF
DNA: TGCGCCAGCAGCCAAAGATTCAGGGCCCCCCGGGAGACCCAGTACTTC

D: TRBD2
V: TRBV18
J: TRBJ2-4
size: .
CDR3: CASSPQRQREVKNIQYF
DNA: TGTGCCAGCTCACCCCAACGCCAGCGGGAGGTCAAAAACATTCAGTACTTC

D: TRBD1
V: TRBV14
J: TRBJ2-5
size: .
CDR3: CASRGTGQRETQYF
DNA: TGTGCCAGCCGAGGGACAGGGCAACGAGAGACCCAGTACTTC

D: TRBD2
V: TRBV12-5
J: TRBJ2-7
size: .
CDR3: CASGLAASGRLSHEQYF
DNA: TGTGCTAGTGGTTTGGCGGCTAGCGGGAGGCTGTCCCACGAGCAGTACTTC

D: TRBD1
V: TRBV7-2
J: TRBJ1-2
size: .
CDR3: CASRLGGKGYGYTF
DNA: TGTGCCAGCAGATTAGGGGGCAAAGGCTATGGCTACACCTTC

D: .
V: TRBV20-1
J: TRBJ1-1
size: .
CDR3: CSASTTTEAFF
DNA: TGCAGTGCTAGCACAACCACTGAAGCTTTCTTT